This record looks at one T cell receptor (beta chain) sequence and its context. Participant-reported clinical history was the basis for cohort assignment. This sample stems from a study of blood T cell repertoires in COVID-19. Study summary: Italy, Spain and the United States were the sources of the convalescent and acute COVID-19 samples. From T cells, B-cell-depleted T cells, or PBMCs came the material, which was cDNA or gDNA.

Germline V CDR1 and CDR2: SNHLY, FYNNEI. V shed 9 bases and J 6 bases; nucleotides not matched to a gene: 3. This CDR3 has 11 residues. Libraries were prepared by immunoSEQ multiplex PCR; TCRdb keeps only in-frame clonotypes and omits some of them. The data hold hundreds of thousands of clones, with 90% observed a single time. V is TRBV2 and J is TRBJ2-3; 7 positions agree with TRBD1. The sample consisted of PBMCs or T cells enriched from blood (not recorded which). This receptor was obtained from a man aged 25 to 45 who had been exposed to COVID-19. This CDR3 reads CARQTGDTQYF. The CDR3 DNA reads TGTGCCAGACAGACAGGGGATACGCAGTATTTT. Drawing the rest from reference TRBV2 and TRBJ2-3, the complete variable domain is EPEVTQTPSHQVTQMGQEVILRCVPISNHLYFYWYRQILGQKVEFLVSFYNNEISEKSEIFDDQFSVERPDGSNFTLKIRSTKLEDSAMYFCARQTGDTQYFGPGTRLTVL.